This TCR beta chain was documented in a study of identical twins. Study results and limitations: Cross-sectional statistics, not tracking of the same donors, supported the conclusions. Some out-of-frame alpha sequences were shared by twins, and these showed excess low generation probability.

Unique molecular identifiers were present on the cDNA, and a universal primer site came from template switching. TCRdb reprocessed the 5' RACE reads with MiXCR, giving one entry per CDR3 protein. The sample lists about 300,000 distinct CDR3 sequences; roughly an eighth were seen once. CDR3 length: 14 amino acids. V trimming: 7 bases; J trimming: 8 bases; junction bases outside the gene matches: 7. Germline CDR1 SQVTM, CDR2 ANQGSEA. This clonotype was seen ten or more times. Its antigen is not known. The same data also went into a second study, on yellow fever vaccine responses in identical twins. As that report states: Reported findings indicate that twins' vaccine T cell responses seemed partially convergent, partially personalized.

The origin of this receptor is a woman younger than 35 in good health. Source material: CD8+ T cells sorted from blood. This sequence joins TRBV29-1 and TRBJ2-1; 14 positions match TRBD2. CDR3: CSDTGTSGGHEQFF. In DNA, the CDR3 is TGCAGCGATACCGGGACTAGCGGGGGCCATGAGCAGTTCTTC.